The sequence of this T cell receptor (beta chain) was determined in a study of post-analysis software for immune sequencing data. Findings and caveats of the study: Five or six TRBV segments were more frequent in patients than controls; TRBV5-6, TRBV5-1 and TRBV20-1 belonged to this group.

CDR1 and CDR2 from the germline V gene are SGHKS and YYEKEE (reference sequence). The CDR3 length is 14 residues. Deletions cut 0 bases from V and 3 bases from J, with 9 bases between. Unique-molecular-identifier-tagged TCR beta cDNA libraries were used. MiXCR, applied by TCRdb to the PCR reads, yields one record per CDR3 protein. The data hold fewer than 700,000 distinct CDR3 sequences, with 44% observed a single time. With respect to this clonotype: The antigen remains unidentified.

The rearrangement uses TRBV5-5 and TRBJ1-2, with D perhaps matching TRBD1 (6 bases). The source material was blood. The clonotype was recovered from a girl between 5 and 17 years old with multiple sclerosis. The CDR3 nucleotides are TGTGCCAGCAGCTTGGATACAGGGTACTATGGCTACACCTTC. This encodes CASSLDTGYYGYTF.